Below are 14 T cell receptor beta chains sequenced from a single sample in a study of T cell repertoires in cytomegalovirus infection. Via MiXCR, TCRdb re-called the reads, giving one row per CDR3 protein. Among over 300,000 distinct CDR3 sequences listed, 8% to 9.5% were seen once. The source material was PBMCs. The source is a human donor in good health (CMV status not recorded). Some clones in this sample may be carry-over from other donors' samples.

This clonotype was recorded at least ten times. The genes are TRBV28 and TRBJ2-1, with 10 bases that match TRBD2. The junction had 12 bases not matched to a gene; V was cut back by 1 base and J by 9 bases. Germline-derived CDR1 and CDR2 are MDHEN and SYDVKM. The CDR3 totals 17 residues. The CDR3 coding sequence is TGTGCCAGCAGTTTATCTGCTAGCGGGAGATTAGTTAGTGAGCAGTTCTTC. Translation gives CASSLSASGRLVSEQFF.

Concerning this clonotype: A read error may account for a junction end that differs from germline. The V gene is TRBV20-1, the J gene TRBJ2-1; D gene uncertain. CDR3 length equals 15 residues. Germline V gene sequence: CDR1 DFQATT, CDR2 SNEGSKA (reference sequence). In DNA, the CDR3 is TGCAGTGCTACGTCCCCCTCCCTCGGTTACAAAGAGCAGTTCTTC. Translating gives CSATSPSLGYKEQFF.

The chain is built from TRBV4-3 and TRBJ1-2; D not resolved. CDR3 length: 15 amino acids. Deletions cut 0 bases from V and 4 bases from J, with 12 bases between. The germline CDR1 and CDR2 sequences are LGHNA and YSLEER. Here the CDR3 DNA reads TGCGCCAGCAGCCAAGAGGAGCGGGGAGTCTATGGCTACACCTTC. Translation: CASSQEERGVYGYTF.

This clonotype occurred a few times. This sequence joins TRBV15 and TRBJ2-5, with a possible D match to TRBD1 (5 bases). This CDR3 has 17 residues. Germline CDR1 reads LNHNV; CDR2 reads YYDKDF (reference sequence). V lost 0 bases to trimming and J lost 4 bases, with 18 bases between them. The CDR3 reads CATSRDSFAGLLETQYF. In DNA form, the CDR3 reads TGTGCCACCAGCAGAGATAGCTTCGCAGGGTTGTTAGAGACCCAGTACTTC.

The genes are TRBV6-5 and TRBJ1-1, with unresolved D. This CDR3 has 13 residues. The ends were cut back, 5 bases at V and 0 bases at J, with 7 bases in the middle. Looked up from germline, CDR1 is MNHEY and CDR2 is SVGAGI. The CDR3 nucleotides are TGTGCCAGCAGTGCAATGGTGAACACTGAAGCTTTCTTT. Amino acids: CASSAMVNTEAFF.

This clonotype came up a few times. The chain uses TRBV4-1 and TRBJ2-1; 12 bases line up with TRBD2. V was clipped by 2 bases and J by 8 bases; unmatched bases: 4. The CDR3 is made up of 15 amino acids. The germline CDR1 and CDR2 sequences are MGHRA and YSYEKL. CDR3 sequence: CASSQSSGRAYEQFF. CDR3 sequence (DNA): TGCGCCAGCAGCCAATCTAGCGGGAGGGCCTATGAGCAGTTCTTC.

This clonotype was counted at least ten times. This chain uses TRBV10-3 with TRBJ1-1; D is uncertain. Germline CDR1 and CDR2: ENHRY and SYGVKD. The CDR3 is 13 residues long. V was clipped by 4 bases and J by 5 bases, with 11 bases between them. Here the CDR3 reads CAISGGKGTEAFF. CDR3 bases: TGTGCCATCAGTGGAGGAAAAGGTACTGAAGCTTTCTTT.

At least ten counts were recorded for this clonotype. The chain joins TRBV19 to TRBJ1-6; 8 nucleotides match TRBD1. The CDR3 is 15 residues long. The germline V gene has CDR1 LNHDA and CDR2 SQIVND (reference sequence). V trimming: 5 bases; J trimming: 9 bases; junction bases outside the gene matches: 9. The CDR3 sequence is CASSQQGQDSSPLHF. In nucleotides, the CDR3 is TGTGCCAGTAGTCAACAGGGACAGGATTCTTCACCCCTCCACTTT.

The chain couples TRBV7-9 to TRBJ2-7; tentatively, D is TRBD1 or TRBD2 (5 bases each). This CDR3 contains 15 residues. CDR1 and CDR2 (germline): SEHNR, FQNEAQ (reference sequence). Trimming removed 4 bases from V and 2 bases from J, with 15 bases in between. CDR3 protein: CASSYPSGTTYEQYF. For the CDR3, the DNA is TGTGCCAGCAGCTATCCGTCCGGGACCACCTACGAGCAGTACTTC.

The table lists this clonotype with a few counts. The CDR3 DNA reads TGTGCCTGGAGAGGGAGCTCAAGGGTTTATGGCTACACCTTC. Translating gives CAWRGSSRVYGYTF. The V call is TRBV30, the J call TRBJ1-2, with no clear D. CDR3 size: 14 residues. V lost 3 bases and J 5 bases, leaving 16 bases between the germline ends. Per germline, CDR1 GTSNPN and CDR2 SVGIG (reference sequence). Variable domain in full (rest from reference TRBV30 and TRBJ1-2): SQTIHQWPATLVQPVGSPLSLECTVEGTSNPNLYWYRQAAGRGLQLLFYSVGIGQISSEVPQNLSASRPQDRQFILSSKKLLLSDSGFYLCAWRGSSRVYGYTFGSGTRLTVV.

This clonotype was counted only a few times. This chain links TRBV4-1 with TRBJ2-1, with 10 nucleotides matching TRBD2. CDR3 length: 17 residues. Per germline, CDR1 MGHRA and CDR2 YSYEKL. V lost 0 bases and J lost 2; bases outside the gene matches: 4. The CDR3 region is CASSQDGLAGAYNEQFF. CDR3 DNA sequence: TGCGCCAGCAGCCAAGATGGCCTAGCGGGGGCCTACAATGAGCAGTTCTTC.

This chain links TRBV20-1 with TRBJ1-2, with D possibly matching TRBD1 (6 bases). The V gene lost 5 bases and the J gene lost 4 bases, with 11 bases spanning the gap. Germline assignment: CDR1 DFQATT and CDR2 SNEGSKA (reference sequence). The CDR3 is 12 residues long. CDR3 residues: CSAGGGRYGYTF. DNA of the CDR3: TGCAGTGCTGGGGGGGGGCGCTATGGCTACACCTTC.

Ten or more counts support this clonotype. The J gene is TRBJ1-6, the V gene TRBV7-2, with a tentative D call TRBD1 (6 bases). Trimming pared 5 bases from V and 7 bases from J, leaving 12 bases between. The CDR3 sequence is 14 residues long. Per germline, CDR1 SGHTA and CDR2 FQGNSA. DNA for the CDR3: TGTGCCAGCAGCCCTACAGGGCCCAATTCACCCCTCCACTTT. It is translated as CASSPTGPNSPLHF.

This clonotype showed up just a few times. The chain links TRBV20-1 to TRBJ2-5, with D possibly being TRBD2 (5 bases). The CDR3 has 13 amino acids. The germline CDR1 and CDR2 sequences are DFQATT and SNEGSKA (reference sequence). Trimming stripped 5 bases from V and 7 bases from J, with 17 bases between. The CDR3 spells CSAELFESGTQYF. The CDR3 DNA follows: TGCAGTGCTGAACTATTTGAGAGCGGGACCCAGTACTTC.